This TCR beta chain was sequenced for a study of blood T cell repertoires in COVID-19. Study information: Collection of acute and convalescent COVID-19 samples took place in the United States, Italy and Spain. T cells, B-cell-depleted T cells, or PBMCs provided the cDNA or gDNA that served as material.

This clone was picked up one time. The CDR3 extends over 15 amino acids. Trimming removed 5 bases from V and 2 bases from J; junction bases left unmatched: 7. Germline V gene data show CDR1 as SGHNT and CDR2 as YYREEE (reference sequence). As handled by the study authors: Researchers report that nucleated cell counts were estimated from reference gene primer amplification. Clones were read by immunoSEQ multiplex PCR, and TCRdb kept only the in-frame ones, dropping some. The V and J calls and clone size were taken over from that table, and D and trimming were inferred from the DNA. The sample consists of about 50,000 clones, about nine tenths of them appearing once.

The rearrangement joins TRBV5-4 to TRBJ2-1, with 7 bases fitting TRBD1. The sample was peripheral blood. This receptor was identified in a man at least 80 years old with active or convalescent COVID-19. CDR3: CASRHDRVAYNEQFF. The CDR3 nucleotides are TGTGCCAGCAGACACGACAGGGTCGCCTACAATGAGCAGTTCTTC.